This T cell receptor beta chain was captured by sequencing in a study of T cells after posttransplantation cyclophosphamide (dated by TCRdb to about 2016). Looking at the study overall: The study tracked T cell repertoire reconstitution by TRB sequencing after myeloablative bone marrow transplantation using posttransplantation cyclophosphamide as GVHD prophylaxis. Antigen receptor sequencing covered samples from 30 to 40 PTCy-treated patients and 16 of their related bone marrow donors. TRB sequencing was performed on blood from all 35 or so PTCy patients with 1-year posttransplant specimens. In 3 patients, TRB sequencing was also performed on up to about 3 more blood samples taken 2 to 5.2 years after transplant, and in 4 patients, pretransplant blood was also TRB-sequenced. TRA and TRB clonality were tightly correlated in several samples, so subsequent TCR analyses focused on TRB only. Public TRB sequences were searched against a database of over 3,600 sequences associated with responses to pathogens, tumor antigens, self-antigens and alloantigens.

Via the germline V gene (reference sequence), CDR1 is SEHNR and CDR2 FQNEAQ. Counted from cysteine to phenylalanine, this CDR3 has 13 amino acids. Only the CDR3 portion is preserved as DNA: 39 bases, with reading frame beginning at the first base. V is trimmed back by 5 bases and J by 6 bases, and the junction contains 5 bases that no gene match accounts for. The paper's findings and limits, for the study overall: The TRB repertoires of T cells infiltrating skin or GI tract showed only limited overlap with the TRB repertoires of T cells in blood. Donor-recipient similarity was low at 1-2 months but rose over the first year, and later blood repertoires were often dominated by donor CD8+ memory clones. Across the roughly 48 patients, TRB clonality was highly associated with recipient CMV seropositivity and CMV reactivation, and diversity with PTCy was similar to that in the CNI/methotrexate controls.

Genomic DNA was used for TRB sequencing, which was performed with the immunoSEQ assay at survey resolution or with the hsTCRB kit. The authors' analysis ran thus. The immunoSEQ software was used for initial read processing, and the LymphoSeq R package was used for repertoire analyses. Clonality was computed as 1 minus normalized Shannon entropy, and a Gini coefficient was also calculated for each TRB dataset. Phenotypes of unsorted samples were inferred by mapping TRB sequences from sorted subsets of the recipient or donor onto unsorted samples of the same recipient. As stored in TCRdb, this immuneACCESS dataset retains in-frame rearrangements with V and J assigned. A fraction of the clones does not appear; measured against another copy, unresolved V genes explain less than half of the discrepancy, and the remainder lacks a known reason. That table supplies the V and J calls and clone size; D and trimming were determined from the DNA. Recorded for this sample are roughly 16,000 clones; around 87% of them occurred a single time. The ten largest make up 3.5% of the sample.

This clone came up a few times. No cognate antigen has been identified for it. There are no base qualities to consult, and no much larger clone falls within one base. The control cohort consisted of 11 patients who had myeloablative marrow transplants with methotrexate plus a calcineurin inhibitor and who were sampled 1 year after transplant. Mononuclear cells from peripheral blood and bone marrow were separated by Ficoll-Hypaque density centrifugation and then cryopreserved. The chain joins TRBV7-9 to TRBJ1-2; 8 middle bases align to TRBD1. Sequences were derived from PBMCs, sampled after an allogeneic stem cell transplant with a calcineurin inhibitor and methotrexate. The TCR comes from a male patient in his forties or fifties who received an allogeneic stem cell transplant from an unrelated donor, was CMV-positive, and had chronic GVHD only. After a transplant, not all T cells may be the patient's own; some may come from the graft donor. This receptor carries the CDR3 CASSPTTGDGYTF. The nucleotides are TGTGCCAGCAGCCCTACGACAGGGGATGGCTACACCTTC. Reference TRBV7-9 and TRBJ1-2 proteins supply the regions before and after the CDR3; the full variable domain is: DTGVSQNPRHKITKRGQNVTFRCDPISEHNRLYWYRQTLGQGPEFLTYFQNEAQLEKSRLLSDRFSAERPKGSFSTLEIQRTEQGDSAMYLCASSPTTGDGYTFGSGTRLTVV.